This passage covers 24 T cell receptor beta chains from one sample sequenced in a study of blood T cell repertoires in COVID-19. The assay was immunoSEQ multiplex PCR, and TCRdb's table has in-frame clones only and misses some. The sample records a few hundred thousand clones, approximately 89% being singletons. Sample: peripheral blood. These receptor sequences come from a woman aged 55-75 years with acute or convalescent COVID-19.

The rearrangement uses TRBV5-6 and TRBJ1-2; 7 bases agree with TRBD1. J gave up 0 bases and V 5 bases, and 7 bases lay outside the gene matches. From germline, CDR1 is SGHDT and CDR2 YYEEEE. The CDR3 loop spans 15 amino acids. The CDR3 region is CASRFQGVTNYGYTF. The CDR3 region has the DNA TGTGCCAGCAGATTTCAGGGGGTTACTAACTATGGCTACACCTTC.

This clone appeared once. The gene calls are TRBV5-8 and TRBJ2-1; weak D call: TRBD2 (6 bases). The CDR3 loop spans 15 amino acids. CDR1 SGHTS and CDR2 YDEGEE come from the germline V gene. Trimming took off 2 bases at V and 0 bases at J, with 9 bases between the two ends. CDR3 nucleotide sequence: TGTGCCAGCAGCTTTTACGGGGGCTCCTACAATGAGCAGTTCTTC. Protein: CASSFYGGSYNEQFF. Using reference TRBV5-8 and TRBJ2-1 for the parts outside the CDR3, the full variable domain is EAGVTQSPTHLIKTRGQQATLRCSPISGHTSVYWYQQALGLGLQFLLWYDEGEERNRGNFPPRFSGRQFPNYSSELNVNALELEDSALYLCASSFYGGSYNEQFFGPGTRLTVL.

This sequence joins TRBV9 and TRBJ2-2; 10 positions match TRBD2. CDR3 length: 16 amino acids. Looked up from germline, CDR1 is SGDLS and CDR2 is YYNGEE. With V trimmed by 2 bases and J by 5 bases, 6 bases remained unmatched. CDR3 bases: TGTGCCAGCAGCGTGGCAGCGGGGGGGCGAACCGGGGAGCTGTTTTTT. It translates to CASSVAAGGRTGELFF.

This sequence joins TRBV7-2 and TRBJ2-5; 8 bases match TRBD1. This CDR3 is 13 amino acids long. Germline trimming cut 4 bases from V and 5 bases from J; bases unmatched to any gene: 3. Looked up from germline, CDR1 is SGHTA and CDR2 is FQGNSA. This CDR3 reads CASSSDREETQYF. CDR3 nucleotide sequence: TGTGCCAGCAGCTCGGACAGGGAGGAGACCCAGTACTTC.

This chain uses TRBV28 with TRBJ2-7; the D gene is possibly TRBD1 (6 bases). Trimming pared 5 bases from V and 4 bases from J, leaving 15 bases between. The germline V gene encodes CDR1 MDHEN and CDR2 SYDVKM. The length of the CDR3 is 14 residues. This chain's CDR3 is CASSQLQGNYEQYF. For the CDR3, the DNA is TGTGCCAGCAGTCAGCTACAGGGTAATTACGAGCAGTACTTC. Complete variable domain (other parts from reference TRBV28 and TRBJ2-7): DVKVTQSSRYLVKRTGEKVFLECVQDMDHENMFWYRQDPGLGLRLIYFSYDVKMKEKGDIPEGYSVSREKKERFSLILESASTNQTSMYLCASSQLQGNYEQYFGPGTRLTVT.

This clone has a single count. The rearrangement uses TRBV30 and TRBJ1-1; weak D call: TRBD1 (5 bases). The germline CDR1 and CDR2 sequences are GTSNPN and SVGIG (reference sequence). V gave up 3 bases and J gave up 2 bases, with 25 bases separating them. The CDR3 sequence is 18 residues long. In DNA, the CDR3 is TGTGCCTGGAGGCATCGCCCGCCGGGGGTACGGGGAAACACTGAAGCTTTCTTT. Translating it yields CAWRHRPPGVRGNTEAFF. The full variable domain, rest sourced from reference TRBV30 and TRBJ1-1, is SQTIHQWPATLVQPVGSPLSLECTVEGTSNPNLYWYRQAAGRGLQLLFYSVGIGQISSEVPQNLSASRPQDRQFILSSKKLLLSDSGFYLCAWRHRPPGVRGNTEAFFGQGTRLTVV.

The rearrangement uses TRBV19 and TRBJ1-1; D is uncertain. V gave up 3 bases and J gave up 1 base, with 6 bases separating them. From germline, CDR1 is LNHDA and CDR2 SQIVND (reference sequence). This CDR3 contains 13 residues. Written as DNA, the CDR3 is TGTGCCAGTAGTATCGAGCAGAACACTGAAGCTTTCTTT. As protein: CASSIEQNTEAFF.

The rearrangement joins TRBV2 to TRBJ2-1; the D gene is possibly TRBD2 (6 bases). The CDR3 runs 13 residues. V was pared by 4 bases and J by 9 bases, with 13 bases between. Germline V gives CDR1 SNHLY, CDR2 FYNNEI. This CDR3 is CASSVKTRFEQFF. CDR3 sequence (DNA): TGTGCCAGCAGTGTAAAGACTAGATTTGAGCAGTTCTTC. The full variable domain, in which reference TRBV2 and TRBJ2-1 provide the parts outside the CDR3, is EPEVTQTPSHQVTQMGQEVILRCVPISNHLYFYWYRQILGQKVEFLVSFYNNEISEKSEIFDDQFSVERPDGSNFTLKIRSTKLEDSAMYFCASSVKTRFEQFFGPGTRLTVL.

The V call is TRBV6-5, the J call TRBJ1-1; 7 bases are a match to TRBD1. Per the germline V gene, CDR1 is MNHEY and CDR2 is SVGAGI. This CDR3 contains 14 residues. V was pared by 5 bases and J by 1 base, with 4 bases of the junction left unmatched. The CDR3 region has the DNA TGTGCCAGCAGTATAAGACAGGGGAACACTGAAGCTTTCTTT. It encodes CASSIRQGNTEAFF.

The chain is built from TRBV9 and TRBJ1-4, with 10 positions matching TRBD1. There are 15 residues in the CDR3. In germline, CDR1 is SGDLS, CDR2 YYNGEE. Trimming cost V 3 bases and J 7 bases; bases outside gene matches: 6. CDR3 protein: CASSADRGTSEKLFF. In DNA, the CDR3 is TGTGCCAGCAGCGCGGACAGGGGGACTTCTGAAAAACTGTTTTTT.

J is TRBJ1-1 and V is TRBV5-8, with 7 bases identical to TRBD1. Germline V gene data show CDR1 as SGHTS and CDR2 as YDEGEE. The ends lost 4 bases at V and 0 bases at J; junction bases unmatched: 9. The CDR3 has 16 residues. CDR3 loop: CASSLGQKFMNTEAFF. The DNA for the CDR3 is TGTGCCAGCAGCCTGGGACAGAAGTTTATGAACACTGAAGCTTTCTTT.

The chain uses TRBV10-3 and TRBJ1-5; D might be TRBD1 (5 bases). V dropped 6 bases and J dropped 3 bases, with 15 bases sitting between them. The CDR3 has 15 residues. Germline V gene sequence: CDR1 ENHRY, CDR2 SYGVKD. The CDR3 nucleotides read TGTGCCATCAGCGGGGGAGTTACGACCAATCAGCCCCAGCATTTT. Its protein is CAISGGVTTNQPQHF.

The chain recombines TRBV28 with TRBJ1-2; D remains ambiguous. This CDR3 spans 12 amino acids. CDR1 and CDR2 (germline): MDHEN, SYDVKM. V lost 2 bases and J lost 5, with 6 bases in between. The DNA for the CDR3 is TGTGCCAGCAGTTTACCTTTTTATGGCTACACCTTC. Translation gives CASSLPFYGYTF.

The chain recombines TRBV7-3 with TRBJ2-6, with 9 bases fitting TRBD2. J gave up 0 bases and V 2 bases, and 2 bases lay outside the gene matches. The CDR3 runs to 17 residues. The germline gives CDR1 SGHTA, CDR2 FQGTGA. This chain's CDR3 is CASSLASGNSGANVLTF. CDR3 nucleotide sequence: TGTGCCAGCAGCTTAGCTAGCGGGAACTCTGGGGCCAACGTCCTGACTTTC.

The rearrangement joins TRBV5-6 to TRBJ2-5; TRBD2 is a possible D gene (6 bases). This CDR3 is 16 amino acids long. Trimming took 0 bases from V and 5 from J, leaving 17 bases between them. CDR1 is SGHDT and CDR2 is YYEEEE in the germline V gene. CDR3 residues: CASSLGIGASVETQYF. CDR3 DNA: TGTGCCAGCAGCTTGGGAATCGGGGCTAGCGTTGAGACCCAGTACTTC. Complete variable domain (other parts from reference TRBV5-6 and TRBJ2-5): DAGVTQSPTHLIKTRGQQVTLRCSPKSGHDTVSWYQQALGQGPQFIFQYYEEEERQRGNFPDRFSGHQFPNYSSELNVNALLLGDSALYLCASSLGIGASVETQYFGPGTRLLVL.

J is TRBJ1-1 and V is TRBV29-1; D remains ambiguous. This CDR3 spans 12 amino acids. V was shortened by 7 bases and J by 4 bases, with 13 bases between the two germline ends. Germline values: CDR1 SQVTM, CDR2 ANQGSEA. The CDR3 loop reads CSGLLSGTEAFF. CDR3 DNA: TGCAGCGGTCTATTGTCGGGCACTGAAGCTTTCTTT.

V usage is TRBV12-5 and J usage is TRBJ1-1; a possible D gene is TRBD1 (5 bases). Per the germline V gene, CDR1 is LGHNT and CDR2 is FRNRAP. V lost 8 bases, J lost 5 bases, and 18 bases lay in between. CDR3 length: 14 residues. CDR3 nucleotides: TGTGCTAGTATGAATCAGGGTTTGTGGACTGAAGCTTTCTTT. It codes for CASMNQGLWTEAFF.

The J gene is TRBJ1-1, the V gene TRBV4-2; no firm D call. The CDR3 runs 13 residues. V was clipped by 0 bases and J by 4 bases, with 6 bases between them. Germline assignment: CDR1 LGHNA and CDR2 YNFKEQ. CDR3 amino acids: CASSQEHSTEAFF. The CDR3 bases are TGTGCCAGCAGCCAAGAACACAGCACTGAAGCTTTCTTT.

In the case of this clone: Different DNA sequences within this sample yield the same CDR3. The chain couples TRBV7-2 to TRBJ1-5; TRBD1 aligns across 7 bases. V was clipped by 0 bases and J by 2 bases; unmatched bases: 1. The length of the CDR3 is 15 residues. CDR1 is SGHTA, CDR2 FQGNSA, per germline. The CDR3 coding sequence is TGTGCCAGCAGCTTAGCAGGGGGCGGCAATCAGCCCCAGCATTTT. It encodes CASSLAGGGNQPQHF.

The V call is TRBV10-3, the J call TRBJ2-5, with TRBD2 identical over 8 bases. The CDR3 is 13 residues long. Germline V CDR1 and CDR2: ENHRY, SYGVKD. V gave up 11 bases and J gave up 1 base; unmatched junction bases: 6. The CDR3 spells CASRREVQETQYF. The CDR3 coding sequence is TGTGCCTCCAGGCGGGAGGTCCAAGAGACCCAGTACTTC.

This chain joins TRBV6-6 and TRBJ1-2; D possibly corresponds to TRBD1 (5 bases). Germline lookup yields CDR1 MNHNY and CDR2 SVGAGI (reference sequence). Trimming pared 6 bases from V and 0 bases from J, leaving 14 bases between. The CDR3 sequence is 15 residues long. CDR3: CASSLGAGTNYGYTF. The CDR3 bases are TGTGCCAGCAGCCTAGGGGCAGGGACTAACTATGGCTACACCTTC.

The rearrangement joins TRBV7-2 to TRBJ2-1; 10 nucleotides line up with TRBD2. Germline V CDR1 and CDR2: SGHTA, FQGNSA. The CDR3 loop spans 18 amino acids. V shed 0 bases and J 3 bases; nucleotides not matched to a gene: 8. CDR3 residues: CASSLALLAGGGYNEQFF. The CDR3 coding sequence is TGTGCCAGCAGCTTAGCGTTATTAGCGGGGGGAGGCTACAATGAGCAGTTCTTC.

This rearrangement joins TRBV2 to TRBJ1-2, with D maybe TRBD1 (5 bases). Trimming removed 6 bases from V and 1 base from J, with 9 bases in between. Germline-derived CDR1 and CDR2 are SNHLY and FYNNEI. This CDR3 contains 13 residues. The CDR3 coding sequence is TGTGCCAGCAGCCAAGACAGTAACTATGGCTACACCTTC. Its protein is CASSQDSNYGYTF.

This clone was counted a single time. This rearrangement joins TRBV6-5 to TRBJ2-2; no firm D call. Germline CDR1 MNHEY, CDR2 SVGAGI. V was trimmed by 6 bases and J by 4 bases, leaving 6 bases between them. The CDR3 sequence is 12 residues long. CDR3 coding DNA: TGTGCCAGCAGGCAAGCCACCGGGGAGCTGTTTTTT. This encodes CASRQATGELFF.